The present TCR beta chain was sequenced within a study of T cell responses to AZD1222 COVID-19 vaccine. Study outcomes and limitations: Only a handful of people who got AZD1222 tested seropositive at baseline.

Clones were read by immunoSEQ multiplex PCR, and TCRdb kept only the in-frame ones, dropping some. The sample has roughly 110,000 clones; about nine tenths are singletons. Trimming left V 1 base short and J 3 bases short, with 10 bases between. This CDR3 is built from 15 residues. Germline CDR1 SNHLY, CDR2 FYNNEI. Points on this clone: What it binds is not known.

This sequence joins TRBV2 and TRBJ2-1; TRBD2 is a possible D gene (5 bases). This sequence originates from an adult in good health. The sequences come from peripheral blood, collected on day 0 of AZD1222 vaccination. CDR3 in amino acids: CASSEGTPVYNEQFF. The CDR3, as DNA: TGTGCCAGCAGTGAAGGGACTCCAGTCTACAATGAGCAGTTCTTC.